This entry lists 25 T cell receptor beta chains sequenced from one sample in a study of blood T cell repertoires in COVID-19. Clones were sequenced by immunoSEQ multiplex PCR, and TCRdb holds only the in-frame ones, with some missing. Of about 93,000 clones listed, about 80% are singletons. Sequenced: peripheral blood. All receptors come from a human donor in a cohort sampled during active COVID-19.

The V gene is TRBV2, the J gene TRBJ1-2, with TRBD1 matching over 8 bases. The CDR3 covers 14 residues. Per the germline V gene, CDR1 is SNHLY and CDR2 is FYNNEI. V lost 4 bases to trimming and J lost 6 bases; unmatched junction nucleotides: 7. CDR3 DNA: TGTGCCAGCAGTGGACAGGGGATTTGGGATGGCTACACCTTC. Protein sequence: CASSGQGIWDGYTF.

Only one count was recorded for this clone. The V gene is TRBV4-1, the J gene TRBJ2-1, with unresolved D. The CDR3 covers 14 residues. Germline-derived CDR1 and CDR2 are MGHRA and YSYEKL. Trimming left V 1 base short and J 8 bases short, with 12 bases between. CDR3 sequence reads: CASSQADTGYEQFF. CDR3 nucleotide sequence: TGCGCCAGCAGCCAAGCCGACACTGGCTATGAGCAGTTCTTC.

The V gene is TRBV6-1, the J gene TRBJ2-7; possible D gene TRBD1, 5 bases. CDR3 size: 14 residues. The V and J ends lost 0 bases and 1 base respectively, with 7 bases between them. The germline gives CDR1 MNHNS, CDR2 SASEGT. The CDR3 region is CASSEAHRSYEQYF. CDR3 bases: TGTGCCAGCAGTGAAGCACACAGGTCCTACGAGCAGTACTTC.

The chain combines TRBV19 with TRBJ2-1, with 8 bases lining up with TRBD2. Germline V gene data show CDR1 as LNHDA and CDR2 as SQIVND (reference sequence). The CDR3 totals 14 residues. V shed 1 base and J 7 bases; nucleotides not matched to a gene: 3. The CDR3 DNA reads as TGTGCCAGTAGTATAGGCCTAGCGGGTAATGAGCAGTTCTTC. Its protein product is CASSIGLAGNEQFF.

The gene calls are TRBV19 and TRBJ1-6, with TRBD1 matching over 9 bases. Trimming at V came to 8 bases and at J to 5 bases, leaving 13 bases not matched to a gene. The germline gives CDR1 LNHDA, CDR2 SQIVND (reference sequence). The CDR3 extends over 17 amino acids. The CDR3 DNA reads TGTGCCAGTGCCATGCCTCCCGGGACAGGGAATAATTCACCCCTCCACTTT. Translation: CASAMPPGTGNNSPLHF.

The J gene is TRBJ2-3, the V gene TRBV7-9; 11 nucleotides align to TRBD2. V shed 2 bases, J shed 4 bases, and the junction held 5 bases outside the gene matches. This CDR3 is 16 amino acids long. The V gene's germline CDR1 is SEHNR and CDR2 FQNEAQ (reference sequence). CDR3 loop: CASSLSTSGNSDTQYF. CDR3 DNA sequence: TGTGCCAGCAGCTTATCGACTAGCGGGAATTCAGATACGCAGTATTTT.

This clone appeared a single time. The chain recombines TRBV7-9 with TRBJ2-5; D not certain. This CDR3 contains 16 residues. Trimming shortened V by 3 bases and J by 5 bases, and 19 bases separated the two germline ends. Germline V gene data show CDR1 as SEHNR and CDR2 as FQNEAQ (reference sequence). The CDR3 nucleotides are TGTGCCAGCAGCTTCCCCCTAGGCATGGTTGGGGAGACCCAGTACTTC. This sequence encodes CASSFPLGMVGETQYF.

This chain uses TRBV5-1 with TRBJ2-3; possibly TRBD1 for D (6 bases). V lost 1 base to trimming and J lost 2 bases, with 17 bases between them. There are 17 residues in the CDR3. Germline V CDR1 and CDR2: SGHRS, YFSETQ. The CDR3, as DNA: TGCGCCAGCAGCTTGATTCAGGACAGCTATTCCACAGATACGCAGTATTTT. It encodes CASSLIQDSYSTDTQYF.

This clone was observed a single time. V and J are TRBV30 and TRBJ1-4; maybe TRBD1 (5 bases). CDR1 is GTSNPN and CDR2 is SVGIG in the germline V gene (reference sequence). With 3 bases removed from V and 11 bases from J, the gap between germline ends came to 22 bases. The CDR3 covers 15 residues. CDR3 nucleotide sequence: TGTGCCTGGAGCCCCGACCTCAGGGACCGGGGGAAACTGTTTTTT. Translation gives CAWSPDLRDRGKLFF.

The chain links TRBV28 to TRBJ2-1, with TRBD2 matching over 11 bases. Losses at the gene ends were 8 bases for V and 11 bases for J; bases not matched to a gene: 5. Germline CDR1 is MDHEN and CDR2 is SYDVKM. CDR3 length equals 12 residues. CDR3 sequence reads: CASERLAGKQFF. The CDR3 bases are TGTGCCAGCGAAAGACTAGCGGGAAAGCAGTTCTTC.

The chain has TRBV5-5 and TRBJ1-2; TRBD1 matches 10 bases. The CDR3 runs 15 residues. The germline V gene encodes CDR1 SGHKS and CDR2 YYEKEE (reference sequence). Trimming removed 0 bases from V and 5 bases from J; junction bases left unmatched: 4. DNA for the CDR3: TGTGCCAGCAGCTTGGGGGACAGGGGCGTATATGGCTACACCTTC. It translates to CASSLGDRGVYGYTF.

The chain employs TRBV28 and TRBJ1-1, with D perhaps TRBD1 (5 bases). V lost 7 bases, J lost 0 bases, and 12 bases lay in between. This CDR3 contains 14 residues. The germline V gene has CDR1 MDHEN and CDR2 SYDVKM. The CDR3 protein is CASTKGDMNTEAFF. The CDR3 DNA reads TGTGCCAGCACCAAAGGGGATATGAACACTGAAGCTTTCTTT.

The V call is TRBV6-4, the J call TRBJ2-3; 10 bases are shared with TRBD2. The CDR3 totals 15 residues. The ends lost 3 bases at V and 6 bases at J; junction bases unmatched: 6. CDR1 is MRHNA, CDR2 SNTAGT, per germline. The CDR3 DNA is TGTGCCAGCAGTGATCCAACTAGCGGGATTGATACGCAGTATTTT. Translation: CASSDPTSGIDTQYF.

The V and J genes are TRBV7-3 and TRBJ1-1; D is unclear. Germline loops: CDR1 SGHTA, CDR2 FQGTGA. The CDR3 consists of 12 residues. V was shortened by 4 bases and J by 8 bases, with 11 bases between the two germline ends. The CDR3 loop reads CASSSTRGEAFF. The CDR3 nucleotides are TGTGCCAGCAGCTCCACTCGAGGGGAAGCTTTCTTT.

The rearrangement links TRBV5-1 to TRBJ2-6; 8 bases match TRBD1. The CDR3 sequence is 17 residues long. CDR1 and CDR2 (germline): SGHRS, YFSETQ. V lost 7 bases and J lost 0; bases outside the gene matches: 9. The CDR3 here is CASSPGTGGSGANVLTF. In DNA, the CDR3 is TGCGCCAGCTCCCCGGGGACAGGAGGCTCTGGGGCCAACGTCCTGACTTTC.

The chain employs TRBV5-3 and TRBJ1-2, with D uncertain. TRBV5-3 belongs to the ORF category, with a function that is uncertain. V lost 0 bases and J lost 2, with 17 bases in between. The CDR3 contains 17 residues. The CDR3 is CARSLVSSGVDNYGYTF. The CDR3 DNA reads TGTGCCAGAAGCTTGGTGTCGTCAGGTGTTGACAACTATGGCTACACCTTC.

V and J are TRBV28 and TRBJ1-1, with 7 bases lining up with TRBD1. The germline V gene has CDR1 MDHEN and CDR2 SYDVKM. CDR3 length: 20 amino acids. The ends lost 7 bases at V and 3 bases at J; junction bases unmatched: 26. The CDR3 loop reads CASIDRVFPGGGAPHTEAFF. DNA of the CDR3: TGTGCCAGCATAGACAGGGTTTTTCCCGGCGGAGGTGCACCGCACACTGAAGCTTTCTTT.

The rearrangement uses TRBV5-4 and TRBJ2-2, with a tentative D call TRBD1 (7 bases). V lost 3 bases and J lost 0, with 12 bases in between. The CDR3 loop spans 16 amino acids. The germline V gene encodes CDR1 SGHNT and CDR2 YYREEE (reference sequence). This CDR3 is CASSSGGHTNTGELFF. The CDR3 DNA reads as TGTGCCAGCAGCTCAGGGGGGCATACGAACACCGGGGAGCTGTTTTTT.

This chain's CDR3 is CAITMSGTGELFF. The CDR3 DNA sequence: TGTGCCATCACAATGTCGGGCACCGGGGAGCTGTTTTTT. V usage is TRBV10-3 and J usage is TRBJ2-2; D gene unclear. This CDR3 is 13 amino acids long. Trimming cost V 7 bases and J 4 bases, with 10 bases left between them. The germline V gene has CDR1 ENHRY and CDR2 SYGVKD.

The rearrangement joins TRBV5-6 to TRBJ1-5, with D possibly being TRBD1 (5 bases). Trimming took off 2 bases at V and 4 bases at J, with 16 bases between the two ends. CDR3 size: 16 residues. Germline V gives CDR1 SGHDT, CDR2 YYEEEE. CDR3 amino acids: CASSFRGGARNQPQHF. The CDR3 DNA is TGTGCCAGCAGCTTCCGTGGTGGGGCCCGAAATCAGCCCCAGCATTTT.

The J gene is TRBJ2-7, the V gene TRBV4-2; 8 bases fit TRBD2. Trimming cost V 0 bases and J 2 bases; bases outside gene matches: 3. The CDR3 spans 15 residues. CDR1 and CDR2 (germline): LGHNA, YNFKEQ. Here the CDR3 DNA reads TGTGCCAGCAGCCAAGATCCCGGGGGGGCCTACGAGCAGTACTTC. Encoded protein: CASSQDPGGAYEQYF.

The CDR3 nucleotides read TGCGCCAGCAGCTACGACAGGGGGCGCGAGGAGCTGTTTTTT. This sequence encodes CASSYDRGREELFF. The V gene is TRBV5-1, the J gene TRBJ2-2; 10 bases are shared with TRBD1. V shed 3 bases, J shed 10 bases, and the junction held 6 bases outside the gene matches. The CDR3 covers 14 residues. CDR1 is SGHRS, CDR2 YFSETQ, per germline.

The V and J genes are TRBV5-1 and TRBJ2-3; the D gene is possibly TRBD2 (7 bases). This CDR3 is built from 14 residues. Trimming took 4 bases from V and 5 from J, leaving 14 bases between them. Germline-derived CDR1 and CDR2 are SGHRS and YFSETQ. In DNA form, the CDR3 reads TGCGCCAGCAGCCTCGGGGGGCGGGGAGATACGCAGTATTTT. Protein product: CASSLGGRGDTQYF.

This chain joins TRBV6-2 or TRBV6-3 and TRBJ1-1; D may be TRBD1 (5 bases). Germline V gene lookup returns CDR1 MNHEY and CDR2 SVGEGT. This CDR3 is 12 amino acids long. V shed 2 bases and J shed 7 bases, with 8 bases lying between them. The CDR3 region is CASSYRGSEAFF. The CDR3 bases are TGTGCCAGCAGTTACAGGGGTAGTGAAGCTTTCTTT.

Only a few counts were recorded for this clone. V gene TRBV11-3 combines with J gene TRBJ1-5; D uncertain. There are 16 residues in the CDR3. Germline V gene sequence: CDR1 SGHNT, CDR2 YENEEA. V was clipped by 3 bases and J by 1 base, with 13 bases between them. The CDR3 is CASSLRGSKSNQPQHF. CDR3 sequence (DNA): TGTGCCAGCAGCTTGAGAGGGAGTAAGAGCAATCAGCCCCAGCATTTT. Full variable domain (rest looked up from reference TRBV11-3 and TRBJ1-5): EAGVVQSPRYKIIEKKQPVAFWCNPISGHNTLYWYLQNLGQGPELLIRYENEEAVDDSQLPKDRFSAERLKGVDSTLKIQPAELGDSAVYLCASSLRGSKSNQPQHFGDGTRLSIL.